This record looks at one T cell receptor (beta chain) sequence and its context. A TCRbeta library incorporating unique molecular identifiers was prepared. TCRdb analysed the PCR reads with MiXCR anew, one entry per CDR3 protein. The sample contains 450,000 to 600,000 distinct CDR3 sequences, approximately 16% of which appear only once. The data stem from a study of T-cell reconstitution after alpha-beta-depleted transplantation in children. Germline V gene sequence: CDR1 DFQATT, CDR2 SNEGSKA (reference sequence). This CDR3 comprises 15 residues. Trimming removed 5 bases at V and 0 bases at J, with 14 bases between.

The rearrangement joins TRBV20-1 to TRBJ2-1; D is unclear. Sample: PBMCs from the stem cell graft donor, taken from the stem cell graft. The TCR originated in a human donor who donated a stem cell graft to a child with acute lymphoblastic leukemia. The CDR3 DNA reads TGCAGTGCTGGACCCTGGTTAAGCTCCTACAATGAGCAGTTCTTC. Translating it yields CSAGPWLSSYNEQFF.